This is a list of T cell receptor beta chains from one sample in a study of shared clonotypes between healthy human individuals. Sequencing was performed with immunoSEQ multiplex PCR; in TCRdb, only in-frame clones are kept and a portion is missing. The sample lists some 1,600,000 clones, 95% to 99% occurring once. Sample: naive CD4+ T cells sorted from blood. The receptors were sampled from a man younger than 40 in good health. The CDR3 runs from the conserved cysteine through the conserved F or W. Each record gives: V gene, D gene, J gene, clone size, CDR3 DNA, CDR3 protein. A D gene is named only where the DNA matches it firmly. Not every row has a clone size; where given, it reads once, few, many or a size class.

TRBV28	.	TRBJ2-7	.	TGTGCCAGCAGTCCCCTGGTCGCCGAGCAGTACTTC	CASSPLVAEQYF
TRBV30	TRBD1	TRBJ2-7	.	TGTGCCTGGGGCGGCAGGGGGCATATTAGGAGCTCCTACGAGCAGTACTTC	CAWGGRGHIRSSYEQYF
TRBV7-3	.	TRBJ2-7	once	TGTGCCAGCAGCTTAGGGGGGACTCCAGGTCCCTACGAGCAGTACTTC	CASSLGGTPGPYEQYF
TRBV6-1	TRBD1	TRBJ1-2	.	TGTGCCAGCAGTCCAACAGGGGGTTATGGCTACACCTTC	CASSPTGGYGYTF
TRBV5-4	TRBD1	TRBJ1-2	.	TGTGCCAGCAGCGCTTTCACCGGGACAGCGTATGGCTACACCTTC	CASSAFTGTAYGYTF
TRBV30	TRBD1	TRBJ1-4	.	TGTGCCTGGCATGACAGGGGGCTAGGTGAAAAACTGTTTTTT	CAWHDRGLGEKLFF
TRBV5-1	.	TRBJ2-2	.	TGCGCCAGCCGCCGCGGGAAGGACGGGGAGCTGTTTTTT	CASRRGKDGELFF
TRBV28	TRBD2	TRBJ2-7	.	TGTGCCAGCAGCCCGCCGGGACTAACCTCCTACGAGCAGTACTTC	CASSPPGLTSYEQYF
TRBV10-2	.	TRBJ2-4	.	TGCGCCAGCGCGAACCTAGCCAAAAACATTCAGTACTTC	CASANLAKNIQYF
TRBV9	.	TRBJ2-2	.	TGTGCCAGCAGCGTAGGAACCGCCGGGGAGCTGTTTTTT	CASSVGTAGELFF
TRBV5-6	.	TRBJ1-5	.	TGTGCCAGCAGCTTGAAAAGTCTTAGCAATCAGCCCCAGCATTTT	CASSLKSLSNQPQHF
TRBV6-1	.	TRBJ1-3	.	TGTGCCAGCAGTGAAGAGGGCAGACTGATCTCTGGAAACACCATATATTTT	CASSEEGRLISGNTIYF
TRBV5-8	.	TRBJ2-7	.	TGTGCCACCACAGTCCCCAGGGAAGGATACGAGCAGTACTTC	CATTVPREGYEQYF
TRBV5-6	.	TRBJ2-7	.	TGTGCCAGCAGCTTTTTAAGGACGGTGTCCTACGAGCAGTACTTC	CASSFLRTVSYEQYF
TRBV9	.	TRBJ1-1	.	TGTGCCAGCAGCATCCGCGGGGACTTAGGGAACACTGAAGCTTTCTTT	CASSIRGDLGNTEAFF
TRBV4-1	.	TRBJ1-5	.	TGCGCCAGCAGCCAAGAGCTGAGGGAAGGCCAGCCCCAGCATTTT	CASSQELREGQPQHF
TRBV5-1	TRBD2	TRBJ2-1	.	TGCGCCAGCAGCTTGGGTGTATCGGCGGGAGGGCCCGTCAATGAGCAGTTCTTC	CASSLGVSAGGPVNEQFF
TRBV29-1	.	TRBJ2-3	.	TGCAGCGTTGAAGTGAGGGTCTCCGGTACGCAGTATTTT	CSVEVRVSGTQYF
TRBV18	.	TRBJ2-3	.	TGTGCCAGCTCACCTACTAGCTCTAGCACAGATACGCAGTATTTT	CASSPTSSSTDTQYF
TRBV5-6	.	TRBJ2-3	.	TGTGCCAGCAGCCCCTTAACGAGAGGGACAGATACGCAGTATTTT	CASSPLTRGTDTQYF
TRBV6-5	TRBD1	TRBJ2-7	.	TGTGCCAGCAGTCAGACAGGGAATTCCTACGAGCAGTACTTC	CASSQTGNSYEQYF
TRBV7-2	.	TRBJ1-5	.	TGTGCCAGCAGCTTTTACGAGGGTTTTAATCAGCCCCAGCATTTT	CASSFYEGFNQPQHF
TRBV2	.	TRBJ1-5	.	TGTGCCAGCAGTGAGTTGGGAAGTGGATTCGGACCCCAGCATTTT	CASSELGSGFGPQHF
TRBV18	TRBD1	TRBJ1-5	.	TGTGCCAGCTCACCACCGGGACAGAATCAGCCCCAGCATTTT	CASSPPGQNQPQHF
TRBV1	.	TRBJ2-3	.	TGCACCAGCAGCCAAGATCGCTTCGGGACTAGCGGCACAGATACGCAGTATTTT	CTSSQDRFGTSGTDTQYF
TRBV11-2	.	TRBJ2-2	.	TGTGCCAGCAGCTTAGACCGGTCCAAGACAGGGAGGTTTGGTGGCGGGGAGCTGTTTTTT	CASSLDRSKTGRFGGGELFF
TRBV4-3	.	TRBJ2-7	.	TGCGCCAGCAGCCAAGAACCGGTCATCCACTCCTACGAGCAGTACTTC	CASSQEPVIHSYEQYF
TRBV14	.	TRBJ1-5	.	TGTGCCAGCAGCCACACAGGAAATCAGCCCCAGCATTTT	CASSHTGNQPQHF
TRBV11-2	.	TRBJ1-4	.	TGTGCCAGCAGCTTAGGGGTAGCGATTGTTAATGAAAAACTGTTTTTT	CASSLGVAIVNEKLFF
TRBV27	.	TRBJ2-1	.	TGTGCCAGCGGTACCTGGGTGAGCTCCTACAATGAGCAGTTCTTC	CASGTWVSSYNEQFF
TRBV27	.	TRBJ1-4	.	TGTGCCAGCAGGGCCTTTGGGGAAGCAACTAATGAAAAACTGTTTTTT	CASRAFGEATNEKLFF
TRBV29-1	TRBD1	TRBJ2-1	.	TGCAGCGTGACAGGGGTCGGTGAGCAGTTCTTC	CSVTGVGEQFF
TRBV2	.	TRBJ2-1	.	TGTGCCAGCAGTGAACTAGCGTCCTCCTACAATGAGCAGTTCTTC	CASSELASSYNEQFF
TRBV29-1	TRBD2	TRBJ2-3	.	TGCAGCGTTGATTCGGGGGGAGGGCCGGGCACAGATACGCAGTATTTT	CSVDSGGGPGTDTQYF
TRBV29-1	.	TRBJ2-5	.	TGCAGCGTCCAAATGGACCAAGAGACCCAGTACTTC	CSVQMDQETQYF
TRBV2	.	TRBJ2-1	.	TGTGCCAGCAGGTTAAATGACTTGGGTGAGCAGTTCTTC	CASRLNDLGEQFF
TRBV7-2	.	TRBJ2-2	.	TGTGCCAGCAGGCGAACAGGGACCGGGGAGCTGTTTTTT	CASRRTGTGELFF
TRBV28	TRBD1	TRBJ2-7	.	TGTGCCAGCGGGACAGGGCCCTCCTACGAGCAGTACTTC	CASGTGPSYEQYF
TRBV29-1	.	TRBJ2-5	once	TGCTCCTACACATGGGGGGAAGGCCAGTACTTC	CSYTWGEGQYF
TRBV18	.	TRBJ2-7	.	TGTGCCAGCTCACCGTTAGAGGGTCCGGGGAACGAGCAGTACTTC	CASSPLEGPGNEQYF
TRBV7-9	TRBD1	TRBJ2-7	once	TGTGCCAGCAGCCCCTCCTGGGACAGCTCCTACGAGCAGTACTTC	CASSPSWDSSYEQYF
TRBV5-1	.	TRBJ2-2	once	TGCGCCAGCAGCTTGTCCCCGACGAACACCGGGGAGCTGTTTTTT	CASSLSPTNTGELFF